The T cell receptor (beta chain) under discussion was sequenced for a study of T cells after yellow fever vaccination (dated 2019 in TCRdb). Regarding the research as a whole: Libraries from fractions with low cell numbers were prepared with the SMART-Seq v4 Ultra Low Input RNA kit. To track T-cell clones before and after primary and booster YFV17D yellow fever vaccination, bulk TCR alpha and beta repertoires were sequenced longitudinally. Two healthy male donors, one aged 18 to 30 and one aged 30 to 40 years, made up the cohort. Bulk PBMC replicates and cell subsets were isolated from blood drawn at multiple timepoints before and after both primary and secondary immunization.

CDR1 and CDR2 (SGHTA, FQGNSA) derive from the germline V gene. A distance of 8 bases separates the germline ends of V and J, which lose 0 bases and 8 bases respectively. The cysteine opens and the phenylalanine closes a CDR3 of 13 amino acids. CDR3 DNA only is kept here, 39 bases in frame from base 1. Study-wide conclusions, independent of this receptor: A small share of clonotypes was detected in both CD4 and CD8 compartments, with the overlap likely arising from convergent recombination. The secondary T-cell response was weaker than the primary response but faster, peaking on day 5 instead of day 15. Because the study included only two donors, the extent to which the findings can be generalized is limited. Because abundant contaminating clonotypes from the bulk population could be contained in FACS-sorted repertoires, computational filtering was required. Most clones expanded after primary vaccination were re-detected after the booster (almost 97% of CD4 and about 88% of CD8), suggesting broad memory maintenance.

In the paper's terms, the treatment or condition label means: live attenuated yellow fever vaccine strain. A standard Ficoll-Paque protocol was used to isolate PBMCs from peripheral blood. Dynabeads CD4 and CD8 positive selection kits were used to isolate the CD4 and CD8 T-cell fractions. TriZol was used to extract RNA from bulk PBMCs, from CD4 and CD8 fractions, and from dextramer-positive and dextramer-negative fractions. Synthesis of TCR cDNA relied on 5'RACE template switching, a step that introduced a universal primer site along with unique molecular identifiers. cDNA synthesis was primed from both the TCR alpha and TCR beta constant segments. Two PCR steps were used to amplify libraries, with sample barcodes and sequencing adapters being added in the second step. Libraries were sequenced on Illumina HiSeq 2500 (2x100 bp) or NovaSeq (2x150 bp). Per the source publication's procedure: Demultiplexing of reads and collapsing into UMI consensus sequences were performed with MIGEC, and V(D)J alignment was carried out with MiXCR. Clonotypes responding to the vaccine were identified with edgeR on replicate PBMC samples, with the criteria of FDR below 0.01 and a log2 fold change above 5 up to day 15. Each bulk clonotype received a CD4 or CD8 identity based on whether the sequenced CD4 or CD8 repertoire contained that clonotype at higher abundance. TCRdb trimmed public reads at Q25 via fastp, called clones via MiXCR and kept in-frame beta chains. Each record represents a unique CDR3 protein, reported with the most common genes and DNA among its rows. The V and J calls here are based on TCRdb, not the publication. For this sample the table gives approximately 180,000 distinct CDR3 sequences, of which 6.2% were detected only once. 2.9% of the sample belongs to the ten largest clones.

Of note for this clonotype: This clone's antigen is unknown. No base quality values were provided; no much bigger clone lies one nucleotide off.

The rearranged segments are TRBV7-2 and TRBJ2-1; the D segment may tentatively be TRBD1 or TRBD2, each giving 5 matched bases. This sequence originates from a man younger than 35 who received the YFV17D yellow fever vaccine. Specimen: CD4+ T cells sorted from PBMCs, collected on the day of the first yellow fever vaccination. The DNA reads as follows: TGTGCCAGCAGCTTAGCCCAGGGACATGAGCAGTTCTTC. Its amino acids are CASSLAQGHEQFF.